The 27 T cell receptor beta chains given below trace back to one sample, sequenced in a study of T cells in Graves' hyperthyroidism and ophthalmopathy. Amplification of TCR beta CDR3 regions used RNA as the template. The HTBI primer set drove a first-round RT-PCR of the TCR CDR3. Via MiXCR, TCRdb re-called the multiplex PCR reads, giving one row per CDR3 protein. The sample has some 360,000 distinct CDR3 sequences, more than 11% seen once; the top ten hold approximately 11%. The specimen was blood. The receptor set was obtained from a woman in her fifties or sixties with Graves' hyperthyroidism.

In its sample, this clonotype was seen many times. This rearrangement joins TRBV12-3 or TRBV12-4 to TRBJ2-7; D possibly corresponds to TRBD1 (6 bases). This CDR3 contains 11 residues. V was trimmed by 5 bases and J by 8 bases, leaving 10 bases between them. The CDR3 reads CASSLRDKQYF. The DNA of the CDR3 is TGTGCCAGCAGTCTCCGGGACAAGCAGTACTTC.

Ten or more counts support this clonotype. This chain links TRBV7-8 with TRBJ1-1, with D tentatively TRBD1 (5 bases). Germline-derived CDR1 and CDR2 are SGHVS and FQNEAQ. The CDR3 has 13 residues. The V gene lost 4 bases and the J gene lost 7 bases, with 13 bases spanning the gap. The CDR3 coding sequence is TGTGCCAGCAGCTACTACGGACAAGGTGAAGCTTTCTTT. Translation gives CASSYYGQGEAFF. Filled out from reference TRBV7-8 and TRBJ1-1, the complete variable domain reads GAGVSQSPRYKVAKRGQDVALRCDPISGHVSLFWYQQALGQGPEFLTYFQNEAQLDKSGLPSDRFFAERPEGSVSTLKIQRTQQEDSAVYLCASSYYGQGEAFFGQGTRLTVV.

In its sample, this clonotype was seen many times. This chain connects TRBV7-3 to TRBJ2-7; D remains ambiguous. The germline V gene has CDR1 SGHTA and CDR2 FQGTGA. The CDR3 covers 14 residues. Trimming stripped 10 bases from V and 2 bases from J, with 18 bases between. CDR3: CAKSPLQCPYEQYF. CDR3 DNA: TGTGCCAAAAGCCCCCTCCAGTGCCCCTACGAGCAGTACTTC.

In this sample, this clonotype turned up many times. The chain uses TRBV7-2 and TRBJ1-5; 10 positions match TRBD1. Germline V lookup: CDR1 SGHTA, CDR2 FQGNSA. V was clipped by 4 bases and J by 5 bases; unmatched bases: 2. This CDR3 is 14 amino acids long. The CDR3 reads CASSSGQGHQPQHF. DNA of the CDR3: TGTGCCAGCAGCTCGGGACAGGGGCATCAGCCCCAGCATTTT.

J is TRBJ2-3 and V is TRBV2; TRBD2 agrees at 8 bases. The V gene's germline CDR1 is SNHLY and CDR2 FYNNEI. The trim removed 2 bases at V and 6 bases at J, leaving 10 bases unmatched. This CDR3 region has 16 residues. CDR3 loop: CASSELRLRGADTQYF. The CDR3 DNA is TGTGCCAGCAGTGAATTGAGGTTGCGGGGGGCGGATACGCAGTATTTT. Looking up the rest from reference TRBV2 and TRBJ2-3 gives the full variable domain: EPEVTQTPSHQVTQMGQEVILRCVPISNHLYFYWYRQILGQKVEFLVSFYNNEISEKSEIFDDQFSVERPDGSNFTLKIRSTKLEDSAMYFCASSELRLRGADTQYFGPGTRLTVL.

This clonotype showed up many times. CDR3 sequence reads: CASSEAGSAYNEQFF. For the CDR3, the DNA is TGTGCCAGCAGTGAAGCGGGTAGTGCCTACAATGAGCAGTTCTTC. V gene TRBV6-1 combines with J gene TRBJ2-1; D is uncertain. CDR3 length: 15 residues. V was cut by 0 bases and J by 2 bases, with 8 bases left in between. Germline CDR1 reads MNHNS; CDR2 reads SASEGT.

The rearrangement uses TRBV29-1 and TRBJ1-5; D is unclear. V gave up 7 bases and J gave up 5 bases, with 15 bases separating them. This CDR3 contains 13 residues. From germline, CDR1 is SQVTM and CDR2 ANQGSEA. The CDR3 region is CSARMGDHQPQHF. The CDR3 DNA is TGCAGCGCCCGAATGGGTGACCATCAGCCCCAGCATTTT.

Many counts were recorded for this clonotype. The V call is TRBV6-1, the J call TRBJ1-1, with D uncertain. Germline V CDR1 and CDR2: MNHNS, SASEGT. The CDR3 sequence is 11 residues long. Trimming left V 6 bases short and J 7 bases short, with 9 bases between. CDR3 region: CASSQYGEAFF. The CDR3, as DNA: TGTGCCAGCAGCCAATACGGTGAAGCTTTCTTT.

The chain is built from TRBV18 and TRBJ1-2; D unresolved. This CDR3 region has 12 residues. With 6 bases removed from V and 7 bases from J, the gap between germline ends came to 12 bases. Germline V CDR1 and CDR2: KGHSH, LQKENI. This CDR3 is CASSPDTAGYTF. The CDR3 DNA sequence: TGTGCCAGCTCCCCAGACACGGCTGGCTACACCTTC. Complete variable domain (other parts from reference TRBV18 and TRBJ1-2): NAGVMQNPRHLVRRRGQEARLRCSPMKGHSHVYWYRQLPEEGLKFMVYLQKENIIDESGMPKERFSAEFPKEGPSILRIQQVVRGDSAAYFCASSPDTAGYTFGSGTRLTVV.

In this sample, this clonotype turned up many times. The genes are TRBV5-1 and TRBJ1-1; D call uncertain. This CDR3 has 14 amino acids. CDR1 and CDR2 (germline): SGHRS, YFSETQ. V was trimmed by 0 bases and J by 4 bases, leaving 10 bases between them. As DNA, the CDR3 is TGCGCCAGCAGCTTGGACGGAGAGGGCACTGAAGCTTTCTTT. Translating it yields CASSLDGEGTEAFF.

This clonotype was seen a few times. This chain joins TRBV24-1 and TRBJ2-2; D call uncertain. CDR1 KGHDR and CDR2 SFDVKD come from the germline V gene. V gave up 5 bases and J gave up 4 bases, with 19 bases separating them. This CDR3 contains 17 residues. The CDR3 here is CATSVTPVKVGTGELFF. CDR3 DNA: TGTGCCACCAGTGTCACCCCAGTTAAGGTCGGCACCGGGGAGCTGTTTTTT.

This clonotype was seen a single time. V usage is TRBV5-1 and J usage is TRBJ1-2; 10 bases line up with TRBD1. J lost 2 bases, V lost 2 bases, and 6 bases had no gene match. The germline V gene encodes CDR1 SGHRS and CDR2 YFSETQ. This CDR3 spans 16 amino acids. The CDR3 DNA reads TGCGCCAGCAGCTTCGGGGACAGGGGAGCGAACTATGGCTACACCTTC. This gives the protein CASSFGDRGANYGYTF. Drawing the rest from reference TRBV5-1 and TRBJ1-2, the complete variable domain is KAGVTQTPRYLIKTRGQQVTLSCSPISGHRSVSWYQQTPGQGLQFLFEYFSETQRNKGNFPGRFSGRQFSNSRSEMNVSTLELGDSALYLCASSFGDRGANYGYTFGSGTRLTVV.

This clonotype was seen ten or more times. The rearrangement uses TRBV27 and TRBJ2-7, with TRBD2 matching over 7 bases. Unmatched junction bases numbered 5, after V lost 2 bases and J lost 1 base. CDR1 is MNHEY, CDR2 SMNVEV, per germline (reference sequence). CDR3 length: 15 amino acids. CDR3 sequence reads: CASSLKWEGSYEQYF. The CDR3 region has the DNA TGTGCCAGCAGTTTAAAGTGGGAGGGGTCCTACGAGCAGTACTTC.

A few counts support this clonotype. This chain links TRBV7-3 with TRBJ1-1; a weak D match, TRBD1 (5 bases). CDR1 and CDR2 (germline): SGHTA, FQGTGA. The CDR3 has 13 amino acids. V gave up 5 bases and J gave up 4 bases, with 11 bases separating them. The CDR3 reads CASSRTQGTEAFF. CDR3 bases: TGTGCCAGCAGCCGCACTCAGGGCACTGAAGCTTTCTTT.

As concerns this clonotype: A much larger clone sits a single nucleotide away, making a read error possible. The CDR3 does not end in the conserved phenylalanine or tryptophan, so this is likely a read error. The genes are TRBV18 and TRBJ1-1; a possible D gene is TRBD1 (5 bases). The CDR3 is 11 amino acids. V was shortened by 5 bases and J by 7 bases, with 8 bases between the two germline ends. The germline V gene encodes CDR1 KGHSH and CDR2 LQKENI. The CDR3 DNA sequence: TGTGCCAGCTCAGCAGGACATGAAGCTTTCCTT. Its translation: CASSAGHEAFL.

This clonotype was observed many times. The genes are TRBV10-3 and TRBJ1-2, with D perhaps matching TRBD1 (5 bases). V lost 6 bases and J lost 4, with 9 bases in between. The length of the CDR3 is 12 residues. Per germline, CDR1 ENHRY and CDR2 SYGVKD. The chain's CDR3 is CAISQDSYGYTF. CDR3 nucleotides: TGTGCCATCAGCCAAGACAGCTATGGCTACACCTTC.

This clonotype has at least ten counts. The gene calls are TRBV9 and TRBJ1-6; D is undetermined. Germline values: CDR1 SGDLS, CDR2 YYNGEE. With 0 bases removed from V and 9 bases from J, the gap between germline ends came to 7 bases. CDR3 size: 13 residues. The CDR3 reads CASSVAAGSPLHF. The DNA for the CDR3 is TGTGCCAGCAGCGTAGCGGCGGGTTCACCCCTCCACTTT.

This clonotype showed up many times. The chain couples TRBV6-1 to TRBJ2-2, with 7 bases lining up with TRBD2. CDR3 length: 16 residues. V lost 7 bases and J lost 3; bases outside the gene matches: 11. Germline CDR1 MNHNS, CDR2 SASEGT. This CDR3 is CASTLLSGVYTGELFF. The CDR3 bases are TGTGCCAGCACCCTACTAAGCGGGGTGTACACCGGGGAGCTGTTTTTT.

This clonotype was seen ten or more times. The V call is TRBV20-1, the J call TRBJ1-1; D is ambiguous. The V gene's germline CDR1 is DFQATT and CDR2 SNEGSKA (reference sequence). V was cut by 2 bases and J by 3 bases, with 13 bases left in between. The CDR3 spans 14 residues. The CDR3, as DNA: TGCAGTGCTAGAATTGAGTATCCGGACACTGAAGCTTTCTTT. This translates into CSARIEYPDTEAFF.

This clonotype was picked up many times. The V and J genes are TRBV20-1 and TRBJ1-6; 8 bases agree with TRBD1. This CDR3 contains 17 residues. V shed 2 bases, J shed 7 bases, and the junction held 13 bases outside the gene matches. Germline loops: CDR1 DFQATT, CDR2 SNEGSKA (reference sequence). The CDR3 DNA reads TGCAGTGCTAGACACCCAGGCGACAGGGGACAGAATTCACCCCTCCACTTT. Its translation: CSARHPGDRGQNSPLHF.

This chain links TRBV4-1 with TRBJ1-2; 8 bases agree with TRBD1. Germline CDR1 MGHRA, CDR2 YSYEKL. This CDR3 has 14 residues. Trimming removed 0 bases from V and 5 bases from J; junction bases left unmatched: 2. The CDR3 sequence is CASSQERTGYGYTF. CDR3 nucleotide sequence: TGCGCCAGCAGCCAAGAGCGGACAGGGTATGGCTACACCTTC.

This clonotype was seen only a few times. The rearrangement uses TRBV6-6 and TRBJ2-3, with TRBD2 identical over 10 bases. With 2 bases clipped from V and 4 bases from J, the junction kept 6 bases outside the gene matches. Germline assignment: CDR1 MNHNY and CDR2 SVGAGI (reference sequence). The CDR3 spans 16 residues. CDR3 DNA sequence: TGTGCCAGCAGTTACCCAACAGCGGGGGGGGCAGATACGCAGTATTTT. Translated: CASSYPTAGGADTQYF.

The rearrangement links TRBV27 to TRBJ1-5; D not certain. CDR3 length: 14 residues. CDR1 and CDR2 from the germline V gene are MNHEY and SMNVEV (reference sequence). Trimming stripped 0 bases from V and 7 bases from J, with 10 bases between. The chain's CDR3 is CASSLSYQRQPQHF. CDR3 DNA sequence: TGTGCCAGCAGTTTATCGTACCAGAGGCAGCCCCAGCATTTT.

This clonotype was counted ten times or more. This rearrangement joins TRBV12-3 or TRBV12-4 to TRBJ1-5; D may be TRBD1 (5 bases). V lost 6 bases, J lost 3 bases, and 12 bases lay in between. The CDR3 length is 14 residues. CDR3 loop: CASSRRAVNQPQHF. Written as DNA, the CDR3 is TGTGCCAGCAGCCGCAGGGCGGTCAATCAGCCCCAGCATTTT.

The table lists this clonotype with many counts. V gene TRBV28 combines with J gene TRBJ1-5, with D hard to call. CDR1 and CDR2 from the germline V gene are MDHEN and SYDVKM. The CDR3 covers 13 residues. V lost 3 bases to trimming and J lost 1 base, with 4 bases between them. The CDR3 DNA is TGTGCCAGCAGTTTGTTGAGCAATCAGCCCCAGCATTTT. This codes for CASSLLSNQPQHF.

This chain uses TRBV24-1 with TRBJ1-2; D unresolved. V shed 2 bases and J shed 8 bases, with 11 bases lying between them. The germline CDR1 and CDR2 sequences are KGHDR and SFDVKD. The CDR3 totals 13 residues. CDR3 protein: CATSDSRSPGYTF. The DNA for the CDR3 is TGTGCCACCAGTGATTCCCGTTCGCCCGGCTACACCTTC.

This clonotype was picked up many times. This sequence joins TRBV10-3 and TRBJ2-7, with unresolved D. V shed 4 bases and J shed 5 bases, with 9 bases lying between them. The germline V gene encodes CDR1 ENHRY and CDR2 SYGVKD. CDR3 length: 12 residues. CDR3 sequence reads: CAISGSVDEQYF. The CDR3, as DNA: TGTGCCATCAGTGGCTCTGTAGACGAGCAGTACTTC.